This TCR beta chain was sequenced during a study of shared clonotypes between healthy human individuals. For the study at large: The composition of the donors was a couple of women and a few men aged 18 to 49. The study used three CD4 naive, three CD4 memory, two CD8 naive and one CD8 memory plate per donor.

Sequencing used immunoSEQ multiplex PCR; TCRdb keeps in-frame clones, though not all of them. The table has 1.4 million or so clones, 98% seen once. Germline V gene lookup returns CDR1 SGHDN and CDR2 FVKESK. This CDR3 has 16 residues. The V and J ends lost 4 bases and 1 base, in that order; junction bases with no gene match: 6. About this clone: Antigen unknown.

Study-wide points: Several donors held about 4.6% of naive CD4 clonotypes in common.

The sequenced material came from naive CD4+ T cells sorted from blood. Stated subset: CD45RA+ positively selected. The gene calls are TRBV14 and TRBJ2-1; TRBD1 agrees at 8 bases. This clonotype was obtained from a man younger than 45 in good health. The CDR3 nucleotides read TGTGCCAGCAGCCCACGGACAGGGTGGTCCTACAATGAGCAGTTCTTC. This encodes CASSPRTGWSYNEQFF.